This TCR beta chain was obtained from a study of blood T cell repertoires in COVID-19. The wider study: The United States, Italy and Spain provided the acute and convalescent COVID-19 samples.

Germline V CDR1 and CDR2: LGHNA, YSLEER. V shed 5 bases and J 6 bases; nucleotides not matched to a gene: 13. This CDR3 contains 17 residues. In the original processing: Amplification from reference gene primers served as the basis for estimated nucleated cell counts. Profiled with immunoSEQ multiplex PCR; TCRdb holds only in-frame clones, not every one. That table gives V, J and clone size, and the DNA gave D and trimming. The sample lists 130,000 to 150,000 clones; approximately 92% were seen once. Sequencing was carried out using peripheral blood. V is TRBV4-3 and J is TRBJ2-1; 10 bases line up with TRBD2. This receptor was obtained from a woman aged 60-75 years with active COVID-19. CDR3 region: CASSFSFGTSEGNEQFF. In nucleotides, the CDR3 is TGCGCCAGCAGCTTCTCTTTCGGGACTAGCGAGGGCAATGAGCAGTTCTTC.